A selection of T cell receptor beta chains follows, all from one sample in a study of CD4+ T cells in melanoma. Only in-frame clones appear in the TCRdb table, and some are missing; sequencing was by immunoSEQ multiplex PCR. The profile covers some 110,000 clones, with around 93% appearing a single time and 3% to 4% taken by the ten largest. Input material: peripheral blood. These receptors were obtained from a human donor with melanoma. The conserved cysteine and the conserved F or W are not part of the CDR3 here. Each record gives: CDR3 length, J gene, V gene, D gene, CDR3 protein. D genes are given only for firm matches.

CDR3 length: 13; J gene: TRBJ1-2; V gene: TRBV28; D gene: TRBD1; CDR3 protein: ASSPPGQGRGGYT
CDR3 length: 11; J gene: TRBJ1-5; V gene: TRBV28; D gene: TRBD1; CDR3 protein: ASSRQGHQPQH
CDR3 length: 13; J gene: TRBJ2-3; V gene: TRBV5-4; D gene: .; CDR3 protein: ASSLGEFGTDTQY
CDR3 length: 13; J gene: TRBJ2-3; V gene: TRBV5-4; D gene: .; CDR3 protein: ASSSGDRSTDTQY
CDR3 length: 13; J gene: TRBJ1-4; V gene: TRBV6-4; D gene: .; CDR3 protein: ASSATGATNEKLF
CDR3 length: 14; J gene: TRBJ2-6; V gene: TRBV10-3; D gene: .; CDR3 protein: AISVFTSSGANVLT
CDR3 length: 12; J gene: TRBJ2-2; V gene: TRBV7-8; D gene: .; CDR3 protein: ASSHGTYTGELF
CDR3 length: 12; J gene: TRBJ2-5; V gene: TRBV5-1; D gene: TRBD2; CDR3 protein: ASSPERGQETQY
CDR3 length: 16; J gene: TRBJ2-6; V gene: TRBV5-1; D gene: TRBD1; CDR3 protein: ASSLRQGAFSGANVLT
CDR3 length: 13; J gene: TRBJ1-1; V gene: TRBV18; D gene: TRBD1; CDR3 protein: ASSIQGVTATEAF
CDR3 length: 12; J gene: TRBJ1-5; V gene: TRBV5-4; D gene: TRBD1; CDR3 protein: ASSQGGSNQPQH
CDR3 length: 12; J gene: TRBJ2-5; V gene: TRBV5-4; D gene: TRBD2; CDR3 protein: ASSSGGLGGTQY
CDR3 length: 10; J gene: TRBJ1-4; V gene: TRBV2; D gene: .; CDR3 protein: ASGRGTEKLF
CDR3 length: 13; J gene: TRBJ2-5; V gene: TRBV28; D gene: .; CDR3 protein: ASRLVGTGYMTQY
CDR3 length: 13; J gene: TRBJ1-4; V gene: TRBV5-1; D gene: .; CDR3 protein: ASSFADPGREKLF
CDR3 length: 14; J gene: TRBJ2-7; V gene: TRBV15; D gene: TRBD2; CDR3 protein: ATSRVLASGEHEQY
CDR3 length: 10; J gene: TRBJ1-5; V gene: TRBV10-3; D gene: .; CDR3 protein: ATGPFNQPQH